This passage covers 22 T cell receptor beta chains from one sample sequenced in a study of stem cell transplantation in POMP-related autoinflammatory disease. Libraries were prepared by immunoSEQ multiplex PCR; TCRdb keeps only in-frame clonotypes and omits some of them. This table holds more than 8,500 clones, roughly 77% found once. Here the sequenced sample was CD4+ T cells from PBMCs, taken after stem cell transplantation. All receptors come from a human patient with POMP-related autoinflammation and immune dysregulation (PRAID). Part of the T cells may come from the graft donor.

The chain couples TRBV4-1 to TRBJ1-2; no reliable D call. V was pared by 2 bases and J by 4 bases, with 11 bases between. The CDR3 has 14 residues. CDR1 and CDR2 from the germline V gene are MGHRA and YSYEKL. Here the CDR3 DNA reads TGCGCCAGCAGCCAAAATACCGGGCCCTATGGCTACACCTTC. It encodes CASSQNTGPYGYTF.

This rearrangement joins TRBV27 to TRBJ2-1; the D is unclear. V shed 5 bases and J shed 8 bases, with 13 bases lying between them. The CDR3 consists of 13 residues. The germline V gene encodes CDR1 MNHEY and CDR2 SMNVEV (reference sequence). The CDR3 DNA follows: TGTGCCAGCAGTCCCCGCGTCCGAGATGAGCAGTTCTTC. It specifies CASSPRVRDEQFF.

V usage is TRBV6-2 or TRBV6-3 and J usage is TRBJ2-7; 8 bases fit TRBD1. The CDR3 runs to 17 residues. Unmatched junction bases numbered 17, after V lost 5 bases and J lost 5 bases. Germline V CDR1 and CDR2: MNHEY, SVGEGT. The CDR3 here is CASSPINHQGARDEQYF. The DNA for the CDR3 is TGTGCCAGCAGTCCGATAAACCACCAGGGGGCGCGGGACGAGCAGTACTTC.

In its sample, this clone was seen once. The J gene is TRBJ2-1, the V gene TRBV15; D unresolved. The length of the CDR3 is 14 residues. Per germline, CDR1 LNHNV and CDR2 YYDKDF (reference sequence). The V end lost 3 bases, the J end lost 7 bases, and 13 bases lay between the germline ends. The CDR3 DNA follows: TGTGCCACCAGCAGGGAAAGACGTGGGAATGAGCAGTTCTTC. This codes for CATSRERRGNEQFF.

This clone showed up just a few times. The chain employs TRBV9 and TRBJ1-3; no clear D. The germline V gene encodes CDR1 SGDLS and CDR2 YYNGEE. V was shortened by 3 bases and J by 3 bases, with 13 bases between the two germline ends. The length of the CDR3 is 15 residues. In DNA form, the CDR3 reads TGTGCCAGCAGCGCTACCGGCTCAAATGGAAACACCATATATTTT. Translating gives CASSATGSNGNTIYF. Full variable domain (missing parts from reference TRBV9 and TRBJ1-3): DSGVTQTPKHLITATGQRVTLRCSPRSGDLSVYWYQQSLDQGLQFLIQYYNGEERAKGNILERFSAQQFPDLHSELNLSSLELGDSALYFCASSATGSNGNTIYFGEGSWLTVV.

This chain connects TRBV28 to TRBJ1-5; the D is unclear. CDR3 length: 18 residues. V lost 1 base, J lost 0 bases, and 16 bases lay in between. Looked up from germline, CDR1 is MDHEN and CDR2 is SYDVKM. The CDR3 sequence is CASSLYEKGGYSNQPQHF. The DNA of the CDR3 is TGTGCCAGCAGTTTATATGAGAAGGGTGGGTATAGCAATCAGCCCCAGCATTTT.

For the CDR3, the DNA is TGTGCCAGCAGCTGGGGGACTGAAGCTTTCTTT. It yields the protein CASSWGTEAFF. V is TRBV7-9 and J is TRBJ1-1, with a weak D call TRBD1 (5 bases). This CDR3 has 11 amino acids. CDR1 and CDR2 (germline): SEHNR, FQNEAQ (reference sequence). V was clipped by 4 bases and J by 5 bases, with 5 bases between them.

The chain carries TRBV18 and TRBJ1-2; possible D gene TRBD1, 6 bases. Germline assignment: CDR1 KGHSH and CDR2 LQKENI. Trimming removed 6 bases from V and 4 bases from J, with 12 bases in between. This CDR3 comprises 13 residues. The CDR3 DNA reads TGTGCCAGCTCTCAGGGGCCTATCTATGGCTACACCTTC. It is translated as CASSQGPIYGYTF.

This clone was seen only once. V usage is TRBV7-8 and J usage is TRBJ1-5, with 7 bases identical to TRBD1. Germline-derived CDR1 and CDR2 are SGHVS and FQNEAQ. V was clipped by 4 bases and J by 0 bases; unmatched bases: 6. This CDR3 region has 16 residues. CDR3 bases: TGTGCCAGCAGCTCCCAGGGACAGAATAGCAATCAGCCCCAGCATTTT. It yields the protein CASSSQGQNSNQPQHF.

The rearrangement links TRBV7-3 to TRBJ2-5; 9 nucleotides agree with TRBD2. This CDR3 is 15 amino acids long. Germline-derived CDR1 and CDR2 are SGHTA and FQGTGA. V shed 6 bases and J 5 bases; nucleotides not matched to a gene: 10. For the CDR3, the DNA is TGTGCCAGCAGTCCTGGTGAGCGGGAGGAGGAGACCCAGTACTTC. This translates into CASSPGEREEETQYF.

This clone was observed a single time. The V call is TRBV19, the J call TRBJ2-1, with TRBD2 matching 8 bases. V gave up 3 bases and J gave up 4 bases; unmatched junction bases: 5. The CDR3 is 15 residues long. Germline CDR1 reads LNHDA; CDR2 reads SQIVND (reference sequence). CDR3 sequence reads: CASSIERESYNEQFF. In DNA, the CDR3 is TGTGCCAGTAGTATTGAGCGGGAGTCATACAATGAGCAGTTCTTC.

J is TRBJ2-7 and V is TRBV6-6; 9 nucleotides agree with TRBD1. The CDR3 spans 14 residues. V was clipped by 6 bases and J by 6 bases; unmatched bases: 9. Germline V gene data show CDR1 as MNHNY and CDR2 as SVGAGI (reference sequence). CDR3 region: CASSATGTGSEQYF. Here the CDR3 DNA reads TGTGCCAGCAGCGCCACCGGGACAGGGAGCGAGCAGTACTTC.

The chain links TRBV19 to TRBJ1-1, with TRBD1 as a possible D gene (5 bases). V was cut by 3 bases and J by 5 bases, with 10 bases left in between. The CDR3 contains 13 residues. CDR1 and CDR2 from the germline V gene are LNHDA and SQIVND (reference sequence). The DNA for the CDR3 is TGTGCCAGTAGTATCAGGGCTGGGACTGAAGCTTTCTTT. It codes for CASSIRAGTEAFF.

The rearrangement joins TRBV9 to TRBJ2-1, with 13 nucleotides matching TRBD2. The CDR3 consists of 17 residues. V shed 4 bases, J shed 4 bases, and the junction held 8 bases outside the gene matches. The germline V gene encodes CDR1 SGDLS and CDR2 YYNGEE. This CDR3 reads CASSFRLAGGRYNEQFF. The DNA for the CDR3 is TGTGCCAGCAGCTTCAGACTAGCGGGAGGACGTTACAATGAGCAGTTCTTC. The full variable domain, its missing parts supplied by reference TRBV9 and TRBJ2-1, is DSGVTQTPKHLITATGQRVTLRCSPRSGDLSVYWYQQSLDQGLQFLIQYYNGEERAKGNILERFSAQQFPDLHSELNLSSLELGDSALYFCASSFRLAGGRYNEQFFGPGTRLTVL.

The V gene is TRBV19, the J gene TRBJ1-5; the match to TRBD1 covers 7 bases. Losses at the gene ends were 6 bases for V and 4 bases for J; bases not matched to a gene: 9. The CDR3 is 15 amino acids. Germline assignment: CDR1 LNHDA and CDR2 SQIVND (reference sequence). The CDR3 DNA follows: TGTGCCAGTAGCTCCACAGGGGAGGAGAATCAGCCCCAGCATTTT. Translation gives CASSSTGEENQPQHF.

Concerning this clone itself: At one of its ends the junction is not consistent with the germline gene, which may arise from a read error. This sequence joins TRBV13 and TRBJ2-7; D may correspond to TRBD1 or TRBD2 (5 bases each). CDR1 is PRHDT and CDR2 is FYEKMQ in the germline V gene (reference sequence). This CDR3 spans 13 amino acids. The CDR3 region has the DNA TGTGCCAGCAGCTTAGGCCGGGGCTCCAATCGGGACTTC. This codes for CASSLGRGSNRDF.

This clone was picked up a small number of times. This chain connects TRBV19 to TRBJ1-2; D is uncertain. Germline V lookup: CDR1 LNHDA, CDR2 SQIVND (reference sequence). This CDR3 has 12 residues. V lost 7 bases and J 8 bases, leaving 14 bases between the germline ends. The CDR3 spells CASIHFAVGYTF. CDR3 nucleotide sequence: TGTGCCAGTATTCATTTTGCTGTAGGCTACACCTTC. The full variable domain, rest sourced from reference TRBV19 and TRBJ1-2, is DGGITQSPKYLFRKEGQNVTLSCEQNLNHDAMYWYRQDPGQGLRLIYYSQIVNDFQKGDIAEGYSVSREKKESFPLTVTSAQKNPTAFYLCASIHFAVGYTFGSGTRLTVV.

V and J are TRBV5-8 and TRBJ1-2; D call uncertain. There are 10 residues in the CDR3. Trimming cost V 2 bases and J 4 bases, with 0 bases left between them. CDR1 is SGHTS and CDR2 is YDEGEE in the germline V gene. The CDR3 DNA sequence: TGTGCCAGCAGCTTCTATGGCTACACCTTC. It specifies CASSFYGYTF.

The V and J genes are TRBV29-1 and TRBJ1-2, with a weak D call TRBD1 (5 bases). This CDR3 has 13 residues. Per the germline V gene, CDR1 is SQVTM and CDR2 is ANQGSEA. The ends were cut back, 4 bases at V and 0 bases at J, with 9 bases in the middle. CDR3 DNA sequence: TGCAGCGTTGCCCCGACAGCTAACTATGGCTACACCTTC. Protein: CSVAPTANYGYTF.

This clone was counted once. J is TRBJ2-1 and V is TRBV9, with 8 bases identical to TRBD2. With 6 bases clipped from V and 4 bases from J, the junction kept 12 bases outside the gene matches. Germline-derived CDR1 and CDR2 are SGDLS and YYNGEE. CDR3 length equals 16 residues. CDR3 DNA: TGTGCCAGCACCGACCGGGAGGGAGGGTATTACAATGAGCAGTTCTTC. This sequence encodes CASTDREGGYYNEQFF. Filled out from reference TRBV9 and TRBJ2-1, the complete variable domain reads DSGVTQTPKHLITATGQRVTLRCSPRSGDLSVYWYQQSLDQGLQFLIQYYNGEERAKGNILERFSAQQFPDLHSELNLSSLELGDSALYFCASTDREGGYYNEQFFGPGTRLTVL.

The chain has TRBV15 and TRBJ2-7, with 8 nucleotides matching TRBD1. V dropped 5 bases and J dropped 9; count of bases not matched to a gene: 6. CDR3 size: 12 residues. Germline assignment: CDR1 LNHNV and CDR2 YYDKDF (reference sequence). The CDR3 bases are TGTGCCACCAGCGGACAGGGTCAAGGGCAGTACTTC. Its translation is CATSGQGQGQYF.

The chain uses TRBV29-1 and TRBJ1-3; maybe TRBD1 (5 bases). CDR1 is SQVTM and CDR2 is ANQGSEA in the germline V gene. V was pared by 1 base and J by 0 bases, with 7 bases between. CDR3 length: 14 residues. CDR3 DNA sequence: TGCAGCGTTGAAGGGGGCAGCTCTGGAAACACCATATATTTT. It translates to CSVEGGSSGNTIYF.